The 19 T cell receptor beta chains given below trace back to one sample, sequenced in a study of T-cell memory formation after mild COVID-19. In TCRdb, the 5' RACE reads were re-called with MiXCR into one record per CDR3 protein. Of 450,000 to 650,000 distinct CDR3 sequences in the sample, 18% were seen once. The sequenced sample consisted of PBMCs or a T cell subset sorted from them (not recorded which). These receptors came from an adult woman who had mild COVID-19 (a few samples of this study predate the infection). Cell type and time point are not known.

This clonotype was detected ten times or more. The V call is TRBV7-9, the J call TRBJ2-3; 10 bases are shared with TRBD2. V was clipped by 5 bases and J by 4 bases; unmatched bases: 12. This CDR3 has 17 amino acids. The germline V gene encodes CDR1 SEHNR and CDR2 FQNEAQ (reference sequence). CDR3 loop: CASSDRTSGGWADTQYF. In DNA form, the CDR3 reads TGTGCCAGCAGCGACCGGACTAGCGGAGGTTGGGCAGATACGCAGTATTTT.

This clonotype was picked up a small number of times. The chain combines TRBV7-2 with TRBJ1-3, with D uncertain. The CDR3 runs to 15 residues. V lost 1 base, J lost 0 bases, and 7 bases lay in between. The germline V gene has CDR1 SGHTA and CDR2 FQGNSA. The CDR3 region is CASSLVANSGNTIYF. DNA of the CDR3: TGTGCCAGCAGCTTAGTGGCTAACTCTGGAAACACCATATATTTT.

This clonotype has at least ten counts. The chain links TRBV7-6 to TRBJ1-1; D is unresolved. Germline V gene lookup returns CDR1 SGHVS and CDR2 FNYEAQ. The CDR3 length is 13 residues. The ends were cut back, 3 bases at V and 1 base at J, with 6 bases in the middle. The CDR3: CASSFDGNTEAFF. The CDR3, as DNA: TGTGCCAGCAGCTTCGACGGGAACACTGAAGCTTTCTTT.

This clonotype has more than one count but fewer than ten. The chain has TRBV7-2 and TRBJ2-3; D may correspond to TRBD1 or TRBD2 (6 bases each). Germline V gene lookup returns CDR1 SGHTA and CDR2 FQGNSA. The CDR3 extends over 15 amino acids. With 5 bases removed from V and 5 bases from J, the gap between germline ends came to 17 bases. CDR3 DNA sequence: TGTGCCAGCAGCCGAGGGGGGTCTACTGGAGATACGCAGTATTTT. It yields the protein CASSRGGSTGDTQYF.

Many counts were recorded for this clonotype. V usage is TRBV7-8 and J usage is TRBJ2-3; D not resolved. The CDR3 consists of 16 residues. Per germline, CDR1 SGHVS and CDR2 FQNEAQ. V lost 1 base to trimming and J lost 0 bases, with 11 bases between them. The CDR3 sequence: CASSLDGFSSTDTQYF. For the CDR3, the DNA is TGTGCCAGCAGCTTAGATGGCTTTTCTAGCACAGATACGCAGTATTTT.

This clonotype has just a few counts. The chain recombines TRBV20-1 with TRBJ1-2; unclear D gene. Germline V CDR1 and CDR2: DFQATT, SNEGSKA (reference sequence). Trimming left V 8 bases short and J 6 bases short, with 13 bases between. This CDR3 comprises 11 residues. This CDR3 reads CSLTQVDGYTF. Written as DNA, the CDR3 is TGCAGTCTCACGCAGGTGGATGGCTACACCTTC.

V is TRBV14 and J is TRBJ2-7, with 8 bases fitting TRBD1. Germline V gene sequence: CDR1 SGHDN, CDR2 FVKESK. The CDR3 contains 15 residues. V was pared by 2 bases and J by 2 bases, with 5 bases of the junction left unmatched. In DNA form, the CDR3 reads TGTGCCAGCAGCCAATTGCTGACAGGGGCCTACGAGCAGTACTTC. Its translation: CASSQLLTGAYEQYF.

This clonotype showed up just a few times. This chain joins TRBV12-3 or TRBV12-4 and TRBJ2-5; 9 bases fit TRBD2. Trimming removed 6 bases from V and 4 bases from J; junction bases left unmatched: 9. This CDR3 has 15 residues. The CDR3, as DNA: TGTGCCAGCAGCCGGGCGGGGGGGCCGAGAGAGACCCAGTACTTC. Encoded protein: CASSRAGGPRETQYF.

The gene calls are TRBV5-1 and TRBJ1-4; 11 bases map to TRBD1. Trimming removed 4 bases from V and 7 bases from J; junction bases left unmatched: 9. The CDR3 contains 16 residues. CDR1 and CDR2 from the germline V gene are SGHRS and YFSETQ. CDR3 protein: CASSEGQGARGEKLFF. The CDR3 region has the DNA TGCGCCAGCAGCGAAGGACAGGGGGCGAGGGGTGAAAAACTGTTTTTT.

This clonotype was seen a few times. The chain combines TRBV5-1 with TRBJ2-7; TRBD1 agrees at 7 bases. The CDR3 contains 15 residues. V shed 0 bases and J 3 bases; nucleotides not matched to a gene: 6. Germline V gene sequence: CDR1 SGHRS, CDR2 YFSETQ. The CDR3 DNA reads TGCGCCAGCAGCTTGGCCGGGACAGCTATCTACGAGCAGTACTTC. Protein: CASSLAGTAIYEQYF.

This clonotype was detected only a few times. This chain joins TRBV7-9 and TRBJ2-5; 7 bases line up with TRBD2. Trimming took 5 bases from V and 4 from J; bases not matched to a gene: 13. The germline V gene has CDR1 SEHNR and CDR2 FQNEAQ (reference sequence). CDR3 length: 16 residues. The CDR3 spells CASSKRDGGSPETQYF. CDR3 sequence (DNA): TGTGCCAGCAGCAAAAGGGACGGCGGGAGCCCAGAGACCCAGTACTTC.

The chain recombines TRBV29-1 with TRBJ2-3; 9 bases align to TRBD2. Germline values: CDR1 SQVTM, CDR2 ANQGSEA. The CDR3 has 14 residues. Trimming cost V 6 bases and J 2 bases; bases outside gene matches: 6. The CDR3: CSVGRLADTDTQYF. In DNA form, the CDR3 reads TGCAGCGTCGGACGACTAGCGGACACAGATACGCAGTATTTT.

This clonotype has a handful of counts. The chain employs TRBV7-2 and TRBJ2-1; 10 bases are a match to TRBD2. The CDR3 spans 16 residues. V lost 0 bases and J lost 3; bases outside the gene matches: 2. Germline CDR1 SGHTA, CDR2 FQGNSA. This chain's CDR3 is CASSLAPSGSYNEQFF. CDR3 bases: TGTGCCAGCAGCTTAGCTCCTAGCGGGAGCTACAATGAGCAGTTCTTC.

The genes are TRBV7-2 and TRBJ1-1; D is unclear. Germline lookup yields CDR1 SGHTA and CDR2 FQGNSA. V lost 10 bases to trimming and J lost 0 bases, with 12 bases between them. The CDR3 contains 13 residues. The CDR3 DNA sequence: TGTGCCACATACCAGACAATGAACACTGAAGCTTTCTTT. It codes for CATYQTMNTEAFF.

The rearrangement joins TRBV18 to TRBJ1-1; 7 bases fit TRBD1. The CDR3 consists of 15 residues. Germline V CDR1 and CDR2: KGHSH, LQKENI. J lost 2 bases, V lost 3 bases, and 6 bases had no gene match. CDR3: CASSPTGQRNTEAFF. The CDR3 coding sequence is TGTGCCAGCTCACCGACAGGGCAGCGCAACACTGAAGCTTTCTTT.

In its sample, this clonotype was seen a few times. The chain combines TRBV12-3 or TRBV12-4 with TRBJ2-1; D is unresolved. CDR3 length equals 11 residues. Deletions cut 3 bases from V and 5 bases from J, with 2 bases between. The CDR3 DNA sequence: TGTGCCAGCAGTTTTGACAATGAGCAGTTCTTC. Protein product: CASSFDNEQFF.

This clonotype was counted only a few times. This chain links TRBV6-2 or TRBV6-3 with TRBJ2-7; TRBD2 matches 12 bases. V shed 6 bases, J shed 2 bases, and the junction held 5 bases outside the gene matches. Germline CDR1 MNHEY, CDR2 SVGEGT. The CDR3 runs 15 residues. Written as DNA, the CDR3 is TGTGCCAGCAGGGGAAGACTAGCGGGGGCCTACGAGCAGTACTTC. This gives the protein CASRGRLAGAYEQYF.

The V gene is TRBV29-1, the J gene TRBJ1-2; TRBD1 matches 9 bases. The CDR3 runs 12 residues. V shed 5 bases and J 8 bases; nucleotides not matched to a gene: 6. The V gene's germline CDR1 is SQVTM and CDR2 ANQGSEA. The CDR3 is CSVQGQGKGYTF. The CDR3 coding sequence is TGCAGCGTTCAGGGACAGGGAAAGGGCTACACCTTC.

This clonotype was found a few times. This chain connects TRBV2 to TRBJ2-1, with a possible D match to TRBD1 (5 bases). The CDR3 spans 12 residues. The V end lost 7 bases, the J end lost 8 bases, and 12 bases lay between the germline ends. The germline gives CDR1 SNHLY, CDR2 FYNNEI. The CDR3 sequence is CASKRRVDEQFF. DNA for the CDR3: TGTGCCAGCAAGCGCAGGGTAGATGAGCAGTTCTTC.